These 27 T cell receptor beta chains were sequenced from one sample in a study of beta chain features in type 1 diabetes. The entirety of the isolated RNA underwent reverse transcription, so expressed TCRB transcripts were sequenced. Sequenced by immunoSEQ multiplex PCR; TCRdb stores in-frame clones only, minus some. Of hundreds of thousands of clones detected, roughly 12% appear once; the ten largest clones hold around 0.015%. Sequencing was carried out using naive CD4+ T cells from blood. The receptors stem from a man between 18 and 35 years old in good health.

This clone appeared a few times. The genes are TRBV4-2 and TRBJ2-7; D call uncertain. Germline CDR1 is LGHNA and CDR2 is YNFKEQ. This CDR3 region has 14 residues. The germline V and J ends were trimmed by 1 base and 5 bases, with 12 bases remaining between them. DNA for the CDR3: TGTGCCAGCAGCCAAGCTGACATCGCCCACGAGCAGTACTTC. This gives the protein CASSQADIAHEQYF.

This clone was observed a handful of times. The rearrangement links TRBV5-4 to TRBJ2-3, with TRBD1 matching 10 bases. Germline lookup yields CDR1 SGHNT and CDR2 YYREEE (reference sequence). V gave up 3 bases and J gave up 4 bases; unmatched junction bases: 5. CDR3 length: 15 residues. CDR3 sequence (DNA): TGTGCCAGCAGCTCCCCCGGGACAGGGGCAGATACGCAGTATTTT. Its protein is CASSSPGTGADTQYF. Full variable domain (missing parts from reference TRBV5-4 and TRBJ2-3): ETGVTQSPTHLIKTRGQQVTLRCSSQSGHNTVSWYQQALGQGPQFIFQYYREEENGRGNFPPRFSGLQFPNYSSELNVNALELDDSALYLCASSSPGTGADTQYFGPGTRLTVL.

A few counts support this clone. This chain connects TRBV10-3 to TRBJ2-2; 8 nucleotides match TRBD1. V shed 4 bases and J 6 bases; nucleotides not matched to a gene: 7. Germline V gene sequence: CDR1 ENHRY, CDR2 SYGVKD. The CDR3 runs 15 residues. The CDR3 coding sequence is TGTGCCATCAGTGCTGGCCCAGGGGGCTCCGGGGAGCTGTTTTTT. Translated: CAISAGPGGSGELFF.

The CDR3 here is CAWSVERVLYGYTF. As DNA, the CDR3 is TGTGCCTGGAGCGTCGAACGGGTTCTTTATGGCTACACCTTC. V gene TRBV30 combines with J gene TRBJ1-2; D gene unclear. Germline CDR1 is GTSNPN and CDR2 is SVGIG (reference sequence). The CDR3 consists of 14 residues. V was clipped by 3 bases and J by 5 bases, with 16 bases between them.

This clone was recorded a few times. This chain joins TRBV6-5 and TRBJ2-3, with TRBD2 as a possible D gene (5 bases). This CDR3 region has 14 residues. From germline, CDR1 is MNHEY and CDR2 SVGAGI. V was pared by 6 bases and J by 9 bases, with 19 bases between. CDR3: CASSRGRTPGTQYF. Written as DNA, the CDR3 is TGTGCCAGCAGCCGAGGCCGGACTCCTGGGACGCAGTATTTT.

This clone was detected only a few times. The V gene is TRBV28, the J gene TRBJ2-1; D may be TRBD2 (7 bases). The germline V gene encodes CDR1 MDHEN and CDR2 SYDVKM. Deletions cut 5 bases from V and 3 bases from J, with 14 bases between. This CDR3 comprises 15 residues. In DNA, the CDR3 is TGTGCCAGCAGTCGCTCGGGGGGCCGCTACAATGAGCAGTTCTTC. This translates into CASSRSGGRYNEQFF.

This clone was counted only a few times. One end of the junction is discordant with germline, which a read error may explain. The chain uses TRBV9 and TRBJ2-3; TRBD1 might be the D (5 bases). Germline assignment: CDR1 SGDLS and CDR2 YYNGEE. The CDR3 is 13 amino acids. As DNA, the CDR3 is TGTGCCAGCAGCGGAACAGAGACAGCTACGCAGTATTTT. Protein sequence: CASSGTETATQYF.

This clone has only a few counts. The chain couples TRBV28 to TRBJ1-5; 11 bases agree with TRBD1. CDR1 is MDHEN and CDR2 is SYDVKM in the germline V gene. The V gene end was trimmed by 6 bases and the J gene end by 0 bases; junction bases not matched to a gene: 10. The CDR3 loop spans 18 amino acids. CDR3: CASSRDLGTGGSNQPQHF. The CDR3 DNA follows: TGTGCCAGCAGCCGTGACTTAGGGACAGGGGGTAGCAATCAGCCCCAGCATTTT.

This chain connects TRBV10-3 to TRBJ2-1, with 11 bases that match TRBD2. Germline V gene sequence: CDR1 ENHRY, CDR2 SYGVKD. The CDR3 spans 14 residues. After removal of 3 bases from V and 6 bases from J, the junction contained 1 base not matched to a gene. The CDR3 region has the DNA TGTGCCATCAGTGAACTAGCGGGAGTCAATGAGCAGTTCTTC. It is translated as CAISELAGVNEQFF.

The chain links TRBV6-1 to TRBJ1-2; D is undetermined. Germline values: CDR1 MNHNS, CDR2 SASEGT. The germline V and J ends were trimmed by 6 bases and 4 bases, with 9 bases remaining between them. CDR3 length equals 12 residues. The CDR3 is CASRYDIYGYTF. CDR3 sequence (DNA): TGTGCCAGCAGATATGACATCTATGGCTACACCTTC.

The CDR3 DNA follows: TGTGCCAGCATATCGCATCTCGCACAAAGTCGGGCCAACGTCCTGACTTTC. Translating it yields CASISHLAQSRANVLTF. The chain couples TRBV5-5 to TRBJ2-6; unclear D gene. V lost 6 bases to trimming and J lost 5 bases, with 21 bases between them. CDR3 length equals 17 residues. Germline CDR1 reads SGHKS; CDR2 reads YYEKEE (reference sequence).

This clone has at least ten counts. The rearrangement joins TRBV7-9 to TRBJ2-5; the D gene is possibly TRBD1 (5 bases). Germline lookup yields CDR1 SEHNR and CDR2 FQNEAQ (reference sequence). V was trimmed by 6 bases and J by 5 bases, leaving 10 bases between them. The CDR3 length is 12 residues. DNA of the CDR3: TGTGCCAGCAGTGCGACAGCGGAGACCCAGTACTTC. Translated: CASSATAETQYF.

This clone has just a few counts. The chain carries TRBV29-1 and TRBJ2-7; 7 bases are a match to TRBD2. Trimming at V came to 4 bases and at J to 4 bases, leaving 4 bases not matched to a gene. This CDR3 is built from 12 residues. Germline V gene sequence: CDR1 SQVTM, CDR2 ANQGSEA. The CDR3 loop is CSVAKRGYEQYF. CDR3 in DNA: TGCAGCGTTGCCAAGCGGGGATACGAGCAGTACTTC.

This rearrangement joins TRBV5-1 to TRBJ2-1; TRBD2 agrees at 10 bases. In germline, CDR1 is SGHRS, CDR2 YFSETQ. The J segment lost 6 bases and the V segment lost 2 bases, leaving 5 bases of the junction unmatched. The length of the CDR3 is 15 residues. This CDR3 reads CASSLGLAVLNEQFF. CDR3 coding DNA: TGCGCCAGCAGCTTAGGACTAGCGGTGCTCAATGAGCAGTTCTTC.

This clone was counted between two and nine times. J is TRBJ2-1 and V is TRBV4-1, with a weak D call TRBD1 (6 bases). Trimming shortened V by 3 bases and J by 10 bases, and 16 bases separated the two germline ends. The CDR3 runs 14 residues. Germline CDR1 MGHRA, CDR2 YSYEKL. The CDR3 spells CASSQPNREKEQFF. CDR3 DNA: TGCGCCAGCAGCCAGCCGAACAGGGAAAAGGAGCAGTTCTTC.

The rearrangement links TRBV2 to TRBJ2-3, with D possibly matching TRBD1 (7 bases). The germline CDR1 and CDR2 sequences are SNHLY and FYNNEI. CDR3 length equals 15 residues. Trimming pared 4 bases from V and 0 bases from J, leaving 11 bases between. CDR3 loop: CASSGPGGSTDTQYF. CDR3 nucleotide sequence: TGTGCCAGCAGTGGGCCAGGGGGGAGCACAGATACGCAGTATTTT.

V usage is TRBV2 and J usage is TRBJ2-7; 7 bases map to TRBD1. Germline assignment: CDR1 SNHLY and CDR2 FYNNEI. V was pared by 8 bases and J by 6 bases, with 13 bases of the junction left unmatched. The CDR3 contains 14 residues. CDR3 coding DNA: TGTGCCAGCGGATTGGGGCAGGGGGTTTCCGAGCAGTACTTC. Its protein product is CASGLGQGVSEQYF.

The chain combines TRBV9 with TRBJ1-1; maybe TRBD1 (5 bases). CDR1 and CDR2 from the germline V gene are SGDLS and YYNGEE. Between the trimmed V and J ends, which lost 0 bases and 4 bases, there was a span of 10 bases. This CDR3 spans 14 amino acids. The CDR3 bases are TGTGCCAGCAGCGTAGCGGGGGTTGTCACTGAAGCTTTCTTT. Its translation: CASSVAGVVTEAFF.

In regard to this clone: Within the sample, other DNA sequences also encode this same CDR3. The chain combines TRBV7-3 with TRBJ2-1; 8 bases agree with TRBD1. The germline gives CDR1 SGHTA, CDR2 FQGTGA. Unmatched junction bases numbered 4, after V lost 2 bases and J lost 4 bases. The CDR3 length is 15 residues. CDR3 residues: CASSLGTGYYNEQFF. CDR3 in DNA: TGTGCCAGCAGCTTAGGGACAGGTTATTACAATGAGCAGTTCTTC.

This chain connects TRBV25-1 to TRBJ2-7, with D maybe TRBD2 (7 bases). V was shortened by 6 bases and J by 8 bases, with 14 bases between the two germline ends. This CDR3 contains 12 residues. Germline CDR1 is MGHDK and CDR2 is SYGVNS. CDR3 in amino acids: CASRDVGGQQYF. CDR3 nucleotides: TGTGCCAGCAGGGACGTCGGGGGGCAGCAGTACTTC.

The chain couples TRBV29-1 to TRBJ1-2; perhaps TRBD1 as D (5 bases). This CDR3 region has 12 residues. Germline V gives CDR1 SQVTM, CDR2 ANQGSEA. The V gene lost 7 bases and the J gene lost 8 bases, with 17 bases spanning the gap. In nucleotides, the CDR3 is TGCAGCGGCCTCGGGGGTGCAATGGGCTACACCTTC. This translates into CSGLGGAMGYTF.

The V and J genes are TRBV30 and TRBJ1-2; maybe TRBD1 (5 bases). Trimming stripped 3 bases from V and 6 bases from J, with 14 bases between. Per germline, CDR1 GTSNPN and CDR2 SVGIG (reference sequence). The CDR3 length is 13 residues. The CDR3, as DNA: TGTGCCTGGAGGGCCACAGGAGAAAATGGCTACACCTTC. The encoded protein is CAWRATGENGYTF.

This sequence joins TRBV7-2 and TRBJ2-5; D is perhaps TRBD2 (6 bases). This CDR3 comprises 14 residues. Between the trimmed V and J ends, which lost 1 base and 6 bases, there was a span of 12 bases. Germline values: CDR1 SGHTA, CDR2 FQGNSA. DNA for the CDR3: TGTGCCAGCAGCTTAGGGGACTTCATAAAGACCCAGTACTTC. Translation gives CASSLGDFIKTQYF.

V gene TRBV7-9 combines with J gene TRBJ2-7; tentative D call: TRBD2 (5 bases). Trimming pared 5 bases from V and 3 bases from J, leaving 11 bases between. The CDR3 is 13 amino acids. Germline CDR1 is SEHNR and CDR2 is FQNEAQ (reference sequence). CDR3 sequence (DNA): TGTGCCAGCAGCCCTCGGGGAGTCTACGAGCAGTACTTC. This sequence encodes CASSPRGVYEQYF.

The J gene is TRBJ1-5, the V gene TRBV30, with TRBD1 as a possible D gene (5 bases). Germline values: CDR1 GTSNPN, CDR2 SVGIG (reference sequence). The V and J ends lost 2 bases and 3 bases respectively, with 8 bases between them. This CDR3 region has 13 residues. The DNA of the CDR3 is TGTGCCTGGAGTCGACAGTACAATCAGCCCCAGCATTTT. Translating gives CAWSRQYNQPQHF.

This clone was detected only a few times. J is TRBJ2-5 and V is TRBV7-3; 13 bases are shared with TRBD2. V shed 5 bases and J 9 bases; nucleotides not matched to a gene: 6. This CDR3 has 14 amino acids. Germline loops: CDR1 SGHTA, CDR2 FQGTGA. DNA of the CDR3: TGTGCCAGCAGCCCAGGACTAGCGGGAGAAGCCCAGTACTTC. It is translated as CASSPGLAGEAQYF.

This clone was detected a few times. The chain is built from TRBV28 and TRBJ2-5, with a tentative D call TRBD2 (5 bases). Germline-derived CDR1 and CDR2 are MDHEN and SYDVKM. V lost 4 bases to trimming and J lost 0 bases, with 21 bases between them. The CDR3 runs 18 residues. The CDR3 region has the DNA TGTGCCAGCAGTTCCTTTTCACCCGTTACTAGAGACCAAGAGACCCAGTACTTC. Encoded protein: CASSSFSPVTRDQETQYF.